The entry below describes one T cell receptor (beta chain). This CDR3 contains 13 residues. Per germline, CDR1 SGHNT and CDR2 YYREEE (reference sequence). The V end was cut by 0 bases, the J end by 14 bases, with 17 bases between. This sample was taken from a study of early T cells in non-severe SARS-CoV-2 infection. Each single cDNA molecule received a unique molecular identifier. TCRdb used MiXCR to reprocess the 5' RACE reads, holding one entry per CDR3 protein. The table shows 35,000 to 55,000 distinct CDR3 sequences, with around 6.1% occurring only once. This chain links TRBV5-4 with TRBJ1-1; D possibly corresponds to TRBD1 (6 bases). The sample was whole blood, taken at baseline. The source is an adult who was a healthcare worker with PCR-confirmed SARS-CoV-2 infection or an uninfected control (not recorded which). The CDR3 protein is CASSLGGTFGTFF. The DNA for the CDR3 is TGTGCCAGCAGCTTGGGTGGGACCTTTGGGACATTCTTT.